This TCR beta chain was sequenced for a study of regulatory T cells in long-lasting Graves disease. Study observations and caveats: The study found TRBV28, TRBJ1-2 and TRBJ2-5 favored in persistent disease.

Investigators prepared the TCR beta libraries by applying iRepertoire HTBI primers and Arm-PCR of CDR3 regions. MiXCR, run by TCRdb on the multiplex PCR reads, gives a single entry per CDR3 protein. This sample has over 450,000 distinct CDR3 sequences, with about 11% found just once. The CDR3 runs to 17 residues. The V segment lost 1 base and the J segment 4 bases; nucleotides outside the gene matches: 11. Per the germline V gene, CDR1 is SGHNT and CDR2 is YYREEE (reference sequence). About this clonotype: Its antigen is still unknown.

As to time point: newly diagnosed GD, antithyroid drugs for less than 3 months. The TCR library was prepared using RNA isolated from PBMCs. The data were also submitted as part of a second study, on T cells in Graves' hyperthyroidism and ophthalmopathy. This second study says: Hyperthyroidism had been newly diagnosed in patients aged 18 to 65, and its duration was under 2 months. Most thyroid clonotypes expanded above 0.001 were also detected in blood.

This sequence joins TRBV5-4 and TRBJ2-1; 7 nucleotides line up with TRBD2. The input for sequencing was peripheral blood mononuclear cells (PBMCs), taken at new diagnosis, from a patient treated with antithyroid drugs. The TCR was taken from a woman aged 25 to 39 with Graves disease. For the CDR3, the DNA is TGTGCCAGCAGCTTGTTTGCCCTAGCGGATAAATACAATGAGCAGTTCTTC. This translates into CASSLFALADKYNEQFF.